This TCR beta chain was profiled in a study of cytotoxic CD8 clonotypes in ibrutinib-treated CLL. Study-wide context: The patients, some 12 relapsed/refractory and about 14 treatment-naive, included approximately 18 who were IGHV unmutated.

Study-level results: Pretreatment clonality was elevated relative to age-matched healthy donors and paralleled circulating CD8+ T-cell counts. Clonality rose at ibrutinib response, held steady in sustained remission, and fell toward baseline at progression.

The CDR3 spans 14 residues. Germline CDR1 and CDR2: WNHNN and SYGVQD (reference sequence). Trimming removed 5 bases from V and 2 bases from J, with 13 bases in between. Concerning this clone: The antigen remains unidentified.

TCRdb's table, derived via immunoSEQ multiplex PCR, lists solely in-frame clones and lacks some. Of 70,000 to 85,000 clones detected, 75% to 85% appear once; the ten largest clones hold 6% to 9%. The rearrangement uses TRBV10-1 and TRBJ2-7, with D perhaps matching TRBD1 or TRBD2 (5 bases each). The receptor's source is a human donor with chronic lymphocytic leukemia. The specimen was PBMCs, collected at disease progression, from a patient treated with ibrutinib. CDR3 DNA sequence: TGCGCCAGCAGTTCGGGACCAAGACCCTACGAGCAGTACTTC. Protein sequence: CASSSGPRPYEQYF.